A single sample gave rise to the 13 T cell receptor beta chains below, sequenced in a study of low-dose radiotherapy and immunotherapy resistance in tumors. Time point given: before trial treatment. Gene-specific TRAV and TRBV primers were used for first-strand cDNA, covering alpha and beta chains. It was with a constant-region primer and a V-primer adapter that TCRs were amplified over around 18 PCR cycles. TCRdb called the reads again in MiXCR, with one record for every CDR3 protein. The data show more than 85,000 distinct CDR3 sequences, 9.4% seen once. The sample here was PBMCs, taken before treatment. These receptors were obtained from a male donor with prostate cancer.

This clonotype was seen only a few times. The V call is TRBV12-3 or TRBV12-4, the J call TRBJ2-3; no firm D call. Trimming took 1 base from V and 2 from J, leaving 7 bases between them. This CDR3 spans 14 amino acids. The DNA for the CDR3 is TGTGCCAGCAGTTTAGGGGCCAACACAGATACGCAGTATTTT. Encoded protein: CASSLGANTDTQYF.

The sample holds many counts of this clonotype. The chain is built from TRBV6-5 and TRBJ2-3; 9 bases are a match to TRBD1. This CDR3 is built from 15 residues. In germline, CDR1 is MNHEY, CDR2 SVGAGI. J lost 1 base, V lost 5 bases, and 4 bases had no gene match. Here the CDR3 DNA reads TGTGCCAGCAGTAACCGGGACAGGGGCACAGATACGCAGTATTTT. Protein sequence: CASSNRDRGTDTQYF.

The chain joins TRBV18 to TRBJ2-3, with a tentative D call TRBD1 (5 bases). The CDR3 length is 16 residues. Trimming took off 2 bases at V and 0 bases at J, with 12 bases between the two ends. Germline values: CDR1 KGHSH, CDR2 LQKENI. The CDR3 nucleotides are TGTGCCAGCTCACCAAGGTATAAGGGGAGCACAGATACGCAGTATTTT. Amino acid sequence: CASSPRYKGSTDTQYF.

Only a few counts were recorded for this clonotype. The chain recombines TRBV6-2 or TRBV6-3 with TRBJ1-1; D remains unclear. V lost 6 bases to trimming and J lost 0 bases, with 11 bases between them. Germline V lookup: CDR1 MNHEY, CDR2 SVGEGT. There are 14 residues in the CDR3. The CDR3 DNA follows: TGTGCCAGCAGCCGCCTGTTGATGAACACTGAAGCTTTCTTT. Amino acid sequence: CASSRLLMNTEAFF.

There are a few counts of this clonotype. The genes are TRBV27 and TRBJ2-7, with D possibly being TRBD1 or TRBD2 (5 bases each). Germline V CDR1 and CDR2: MNHEY, SMNVEV (reference sequence). Trimming removed 2 bases from V and 4 bases from J, with 15 bases in between. CDR3 size: 15 residues. CDR3 sequence: CASSLTGPALYEQYF. In nucleotides, the CDR3 is TGTGCCAGCAGTTTAACGGGACCTGCCTTGTACGAGCAGTACTTC.

This clonotype was counted at least ten times. The chain recombines TRBV6-1 with TRBJ2-3; D is ambiguous. CDR3 length: 14 residues. V lost 2 bases and J lost 8, with 14 bases in between. In germline, CDR1 is MNHNS, CDR2 SASEGT. The CDR3 protein is CASSETATLSTQYF. The CDR3 coding sequence is TGTGCCAGCAGTGAAACGGCGACTCTTAGTACGCAGTATTTT.

This clonotype showed up many times. V is TRBV6-2 or TRBV6-3 and J is TRBJ1-5; 7 bases are a match to TRBD1. This CDR3 contains 18 residues. Germline CDR1 MNHEY, CDR2 SVGEGT. The J segment lost 0 bases and the V segment lost 6 bases, leaving 14 bases of the junction unmatched. The CDR3 nucleotides read TGTGCCAGCAGCAGTTCCGACAGGGTTAGCGCTAGCAATCAGCCCCAGCATTTT. Protein sequence: CASSSSDRVSASNQPQHF.

This clonotype was picked up many times. The chain combines TRBV20-1 with TRBJ2-7; D possibly corresponds to TRBD1 (5 bases). There are 13 residues in the CDR3. Germline CDR1 DFQATT, CDR2 SNEGSKA (reference sequence). DNA of the CDR3: TGCAGCCCAACCGATCTAAGGGGATACGAGCAGTACTTC. Translation gives CSPTDLRGYEQYF.

In this sample, this clonotype turned up many times. CDR3 coding DNA: TGTGCCAGCACCCCCCGGCGGGAACTAAACATTCAGTACTTC. Translation: CASTPRRELNIQYF. The chain links TRBV28 to TRBJ2-4, with D tentatively TRBD2 (6 bases). This CDR3 contains 14 residues. V was pared by 7 bases and J by 6 bases, with 16 bases between. Germline V gives CDR1 MDHEN, CDR2 SYDVKM.

The CDR3, as DNA: TGTGCCAGTAGTACCTCCGGGACAGGGACTAACGGTCTGTACTTC. Translating it yields CASSTSGTGTNGLYF. The V gene is TRBV19, the J gene TRBJ2-7; 9 nucleotides align to TRBD1. CDR3 length: 15 residues. Germline CDR1 reads LNHDA; CDR2 reads SQIVND (reference sequence). Trimming removed 4 bases from V and 12 bases from J; junction bases left unmatched: 16.

Ten or more counts support this clonotype. The chain is built from TRBV10-3 and TRBJ1-2; the D gene is possibly TRBD1 (6 bases). There are 19 residues in the CDR3. V was trimmed by 2 bases and J by 4 bases, leaving 26 bases between them. Per the germline V gene, CDR1 is ENHRY and CDR2 is SYGVKD. CDR3 loop: CAISERPDRDTYGGYGYTF. The DNA for the CDR3 is TGTGCCATCAGTGAGAGACCGGACAGAGATACGTATGGGGGCTATGGCTACACCTTC.

This clonotype is judged medium-sized. The J gene is TRBJ2-3, the V gene TRBV28; D remains ambiguous. The V end was cut by 2 bases, the J end by 6 bases, with 6 bases between. There are 12 residues in the CDR3. Germline lookup yields CDR1 MDHEN and CDR2 SYDVKM. CDR3 sequence reads: CASSLTGDTQYF. In DNA, the CDR3 is TGTGCCAGCAGTTTAACTGGTGATACGCAGTATTTT.

This clonotype has ten or more counts. V is TRBV12-3 or TRBV12-4 and J is TRBJ1-5; D perhaps matches TRBD1 (5 bases). V lost 2 bases to trimming and J lost 4 bases, with 9 bases between them. This CDR3 is built from 14 residues. In nucleotides, the CDR3 is TGTGCCAGCAGTTTAAAAGGGGTAAATCAGCCCCAGCATTTT. Amino acids: CASSLKGVNQPQHF.